The 25 T cell receptor beta chains below come from one sample, sequenced in a study of vaccination and CD4 T cells after COVID-19. Treatment: roughly 11-day PBMC culture with coronavirus spike peptide pools or control peptides (ViraFEST assay). Unexposed donor CD4+ T cells predated the COVID-19 pandemic, collected 2011-2018. Their recognized antigens are unknown. Sequenced with the Oncomine TCR Beta short-read assay was DNA taken from cultured CD4+ T cells. Genomic DNA was taken out of cultured CD4+ T cells by extraction. Each CDR3 protein gets one entry after TCRdb re-called the PCR reads with MiXCR. Of some 8,500 distinct CDR3 sequences in the sample, 36% were seen once. Specimen: CD4+ T cells from blood, cultured in vitro. The receptors come from a human donor in good health.

This clonotype was detected a few times. The chain employs TRBV6-1 and TRBJ2-2; a weak D match, TRBD2 (5 bases). CDR1 and CDR2 from the germline V gene are MNHNS and SASEGT. Trimming cost V 7 bases and J 3 bases, with 9 bases left between them. CDR3 length: 13 amino acids. The CDR3 reads CASNPGYTGELFF. CDR3 sequence (DNA): TGTGCCAGCAATCCGGGATACACCGGGGAGCTGTTTTTT.

This chain connects TRBV5-5 to TRBJ2-7; 7 nucleotides align to TRBD2. The CDR3 is made up of 15 amino acids. The germline V gene encodes CDR1 SGHKS and CDR2 YYEKEE (reference sequence). V shed 5 bases, J shed 4 bases, and the junction held 12 bases outside the gene matches. The CDR3 is CASRRGQAGGYEQYF. CDR3 coding DNA: TGTGCCAGCAGACGGGGCCAGGCCGGGGGGTACGAGCAGTACTTC.

This clonotype was recorded a few times. V gene TRBV25-1 combines with J gene TRBJ2-3; the D gene is possibly TRBD2 (5 bases). The V end lost 4 bases, the J end lost 7 bases, and 12 bases lay between the germline ends. The CDR3 consists of 13 residues. Germline lookup yields CDR1 MGHDK and CDR2 SYGVNS. The CDR3 is CASSGVDSNTQYF. As DNA, the CDR3 is TGTGCCAGCAGTGGGGTGGACTCGAATACGCAGTATTTT.

The chain carries TRBV7-2 and TRBJ1-3; D remains unclear. This CDR3 has 11 amino acids. V gave up 1 base and J gave up 8 bases, with 3 bases separating them. Per germline, CDR1 SGHTA and CDR2 FQGNSA. CDR3 coding DNA: TGTGCCAGCAGCTTAGTAGACACCATATATTTT. It encodes CASSLVDTIYF.

This chain links TRBV12-3 or TRBV12-4 with TRBJ1-2; D gene ambiguous. V lost 6 bases and J 8 bases, leaving 13 bases between the germline ends. CDR3 length: 12 residues. The CDR3 sequence is CASSLSPGGYTF. The CDR3 DNA follows: TGTGCCAGCAGCTTGTCCCCCGGGGGCTACACCTTC.

This chain connects TRBV19 to TRBJ2-3; D is ambiguous. CDR1 LNHDA and CDR2 SQIVND come from the germline V gene (reference sequence). The CDR3 spans 13 residues. V shed 6 bases and J shed 2 bases, with 9 bases lying between them. The CDR3 nucleotides are TGTGCCAGTAGAGGACCGTTCACAGATACGCAGTATTTT. It is translated as CASRGPFTDTQYF.

The J gene is TRBJ1-5, the V gene TRBV18; D gene unclear. The ends were cut back, 1 base at V and 1 base at J, with 8 bases in the middle. Germline CDR1 and CDR2: KGHSH and LQKENI. The CDR3 totals 15 residues. CDR3 region: CASSPQRISNQPQHF. CDR3 coding DNA: TGTGCCAGCTCACCACAGAGGATAAGCAATCAGCCCCAGCATTTT.

V usage is TRBV20-1 and J usage is TRBJ1-4; 11 bases fit TRBD1. The CDR3 consists of 13 residues. Per germline, CDR1 DFQATT and CDR2 SNEGSKA (reference sequence). Trimming cost V 6 bases and J 7 bases; bases outside gene matches: 4. The CDR3 spells CSADRGRGEKLFF. The DNA of the CDR3 is TGCAGTGCGGACAGGGGGCGGGGTGAAAAACTGTTTTTT.

The table lists this clonotype with a few counts. The chain joins TRBV6-2 or TRBV6-3 to TRBJ1-1, with no clear D. This CDR3 is 11 amino acids long. Germline V gene lookup returns CDR1 MNHEY and CDR2 SVGEGT. V lost 10 bases and J 5 bases, leaving 11 bases between the germline ends. CDR3 nucleotide sequence: TGTGCCACCTCGCCTAGGACTGAAGCTTTCTTT. Amino acids: CATSPRTEAFF.

V is TRBV19 and J is TRBJ2-1, with 8 bases identical to TRBD2. The trim removed 7 bases at V and 0 bases at J, leaving 5 bases unmatched. CDR1 is LNHDA and CDR2 is SQIVND in the germline V gene (reference sequence). CDR3 length: 15 residues. The CDR3 region has the DNA TGTGCCAGTACCAAGAGCGGGAGCTCCTACAATGAGCAGTTCTTC. Encoded protein: CASTKSGSSYNEQFF.

The chain employs TRBV20-1 and TRBJ2-3; TRBD2 agrees at 9 bases. V trimming: 0 bases; J trimming: 4 bases; junction bases outside the gene matches: 11. The CDR3 contains 17 residues. Germline V gene sequence: CDR1 DFQATT, CDR2 SNEGSKA (reference sequence). The CDR3 DNA is TGCAGTGCTAGAGAACTAGGCAGCGGGAGGCGCGCAGATACGCAGTATTTT. Its protein is CSARELGSGRRADTQYF.

The CDR3 nucleotides read TGTGCCAGCAGCCCGGATAGGAATGAGCAGTTCTTC. Its translation is CASSPDRNEQFF. The J gene is TRBJ2-1, the V gene TRBV5-5; D gene ambiguous. CDR3 length equals 12 residues. CDR1 and CDR2 (germline): SGHKS, YYEKEE (reference sequence). Trimming left V 4 bases short and J 7 bases short, with 9 bases between.

This chain uses TRBV27 with TRBJ2-5; the D is unclear. Germline V gives CDR1 MNHEY, CDR2 SMNVEV (reference sequence). V was trimmed by 5 bases and J by 1 base, leaving 8 bases between them. The CDR3 loop spans 13 amino acids. The CDR3 region is CASSPLIQETQYF. DNA for the CDR3: TGTGCCAGCAGTCCCTTAATCCAAGAGACCCAGTACTTC.

This clonotype came up a few times. This rearrangement joins TRBV15 to TRBJ2-1, with TRBD1 identical over 9 bases. This CDR3 spans 15 amino acids. The germline gives CDR1 LNHNV, CDR2 YYDKDF (reference sequence). V trimming: 5 bases; J trimming: 9 bases; junction bases outside the gene matches: 11. The CDR3 protein is CATSGSGTGLIEQFF. CDR3 coding DNA: TGTGCCACCAGCGGCTCCGGGACAGGGTTAATTGAGCAGTTCTTC. The entire variable domain, with the rest obtained from reference TRBV15 and TRBJ2-1, is as follows: DAMVIQNPRYQVTQFGKPVTLSCSQTLNHNVMYWYQQKSSQAPKLLFHYYDKDFNNEADTPDNFQSRRPNTSFCFLDIRSPGLGDTAMYLCATSGSGTGLIEQFFGPGTRLTVL.

The chain couples TRBV5-1 to TRBJ2-7, with 7 bases that match TRBD2. The CDR3 sequence is 16 residues long. Germline V gene data show CDR1 as SGHRS and CDR2 as YFSETQ. The trim removed 5 bases at V and 5 bases at J, leaving 16 bases unmatched. The CDR3 sequence: CASSFTFERDINEQYF. The CDR3 DNA sequence: TGCGCCAGCAGTTTCACGTTTGAGCGGGATATAAACGAGCAGTACTTC. Looking up the rest from reference TRBV5-1 and TRBJ2-7 gives the full variable domain: KAGVTQTPRYLIKTRGQQVTLSCSPISGHRSVSWYQQTPGQGLQFLFEYFSETQRNKGNFPGRFSGRQFSNSRSEMNVSTLELGDSALYLCASSFTFERDINEQYFGPGTRLTVT.

This clonotype was seen a few times. The chain recombines TRBV28 with TRBJ2-1; 12 bases line up with TRBD2. Trimming at V came to 4 bases and at J to 6 bases, leaving 10 bases not matched to a gene. CDR1 and CDR2 from the germline V gene are MDHEN and SYDVKM. The CDR3 runs to 17 residues. The CDR3, as DNA: TGTGCCAGCAGTTATCCATCGACTAGCGGGAGTTTCAATGAGCAGTTCTTC. Translation gives CASSYPSTSGSFNEQFF.

This clonotype was found a few times. V is TRBV6-5 and J is TRBJ2-5; D is uncertain. CDR1 MNHEY and CDR2 SVGAGI come from the germline V gene. V shed 3 bases and J shed 5 bases, with 4 bases lying between them. This CDR3 is built from 11 residues. The CDR3 is CASSYGETQYF. The CDR3 DNA follows: TGTGCCAGCAGTTATGGGGAGACCCAGTACTTC.

The chain joins TRBV27 to TRBJ1-2; D gene ambiguous. Germline V gene sequence: CDR1 MNHEY, CDR2 SMNVEV (reference sequence). V lost 8 bases to trimming and J lost 3 bases, with 16 bases between them. CDR3 length: 14 amino acids. This CDR3 is CASAWWYGDYGYTF. CDR3 bases: TGTGCCAGCGCTTGGTGGTACGGGGACTATGGCTACACCTTC.

J is TRBJ1-6 and V is TRBV3-1, with D tentatively TRBD1 (5 bases). Trimming took 4 bases from V and 7 from J, leaving 11 bases between them. The CDR3 is 14 residues long. The germline V gene has CDR1 LGHDT and CDR2 YNNKEL (reference sequence). Here the CDR3 DNA reads TGTGCCAGCAGCCTTGGGGGGAGGAATTCACCCCTCCACTTT. This gives the protein CASSLGGRNSPLHF.

This clonotype has just a few counts. The V gene is TRBV28, the J gene TRBJ1-1, with D perhaps TRBD1 (5 bases). The CDR3 loop spans 13 amino acids. Germline V gene sequence: CDR1 MDHEN, CDR2 SYDVKM. V was shortened by 10 bases and J by 0 bases, with 12 bases between the two germline ends. CDR3 nucleotide sequence: TGTGCCACTCAGGGACGCATGAACACTGAAGCTTTCTTT. Translated: CATQGRMNTEAFF.

The J gene is TRBJ2-5, the V gene TRBV14; D unclear. The CDR3 sequence is 14 residues long. Germline CDR1 reads SGHDN; CDR2 reads FVKESK. Trimming shortened V by 1 base and J by 7 bases, and 13 bases separated the two germline ends. The CDR3 here is CASSQGHVVGTQYF. The CDR3 DNA sequence: TGTGCCAGCAGCCAAGGACACGTCGTTGGGACCCAGTACTTC.

In its sample, this clonotype was seen a few times. The J gene is TRBJ2-3, the V gene TRBV28; TRBD2 matches at 7 bases. The J segment lost 2 bases and the V segment lost 6 bases, leaving 8 bases of the junction unmatched. The CDR3 is 15 residues long. Germline V gene lookup returns CDR1 MDHEN and CDR2 SYDVKM. The CDR3 here is CASSPGLIPTDTQYF. In DNA form, the CDR3 reads TGTGCCAGCAGCCCGGGACTAATCCCCACAGATACGCAGTATTTT.

The chain carries TRBV27 and TRBJ1-6; D might be TRBD1 (6 bases). Germline V gives CDR1 MNHEY, CDR2 SMNVEV (reference sequence). The CDR3 covers 17 residues. V lost 5 bases and J lost 7, with 21 bases in between. The CDR3 DNA reads as TGTGCCAGCAGTCTAATTACAGGGCCGGGCTCCAATTCACCCCTCCACTTT. Its translation: CASSLITGPGSNSPLHF.

This clonotype was counted between two and nine times. J is TRBJ1-1 and V is TRBV7-2; D not certain. The germline gives CDR1 SGHTA, CDR2 FQGNSA. The length of the CDR3 is 14 residues. With 3 bases removed from V and 4 bases from J, the gap between germline ends came to 12 bases. The CDR3 loop is CASSFSKGGTEAFF. CDR3 sequence (DNA): TGTGCCAGCAGCTTTTCAAAAGGAGGCACTGAAGCTTTCTTT.

The V call is TRBV30, the J call TRBJ1-1; D is perhaps TRBD1 (5 bases). Germline V gene sequence: CDR1 GTSNPN, CDR2 SVGIG (reference sequence). Trimming pared 4 bases from V and 9 bases from J, leaving 12 bases between. The CDR3 covers 11 residues. The CDR3 coding sequence is TGTGCCTGGACCCCCGGGACCCAAGCTTTCTTT. It yields the protein CAWTPGTQAFF.